The T cell receptor beta chain under discussion was sequenced for a study of blood T cell repertoires in COVID-19 (dated by TCRdb to the early 2020s). A note on the overall study: The collaborator samples originated in the United States, Italy and Spain and spanned the acute and convalescent phases of COVID-19. Deeply sampled blood TCRbeta repertoires from subjects exposed to, actively infected with, or recovered from COVID-19 were included in the dataset. Where HLA class I and class II types were available, the types were taken from metadata supplied by the sample provider, not from assay-based typing. A freely available public database, intended as a resource for researchers studying the immune response to SARS-CoV-2, is where the repertoires were released. The material from the prospective study consisted of cDNA or gDNA derived from T cells, B-cell-depleted T cells, or PBMCs. Samples came from the ongoing ImmuneRACE study (first 160 participants) plus 1,254 subjects from 6 global collaborators. Nearly every sample came with metadata listing a de-identified subject ID, COVID-19 status, age in years and sex. General findings and caveats noted by the study authors: The amount of clinical and demographic metadata varied by source and participant and was provided uncurated.

TCRbeta CDR3 regions were amplified from genomic DNA by means of the immunoSEQ Assay, a bias-controlled multiplex PCR. The original methods were these. Within the assay, amplification of reference gene primers was used to estimate how many nucleated cells each sample contained. To quantify the absolute abundance of each unique TCRbeta CDR3 rearrangement, sequence reads were collapsed and filtered. For each sample, productive Simpson clonality was calculated by taking the square root of Simpson's diversity index across productive rearrangements. Imported from immuneACCESS, the table was reduced by TCRdb to in-frame sequences with V and J called. These copies leave out some clones; in studies compared against another copy, an unresolved V gene accounts for under half, and the cause of the remainder is not known. The DNA was the basis for D and trimming; V, J and clone size are from that table. The table for this sample lists about 190,000 clones; around 83% of them were counted only once. In total, the top ten clones hold under 7.5% of the sample.

The collaborating institutions used their own protocols to collect whole blood in K2EDTA tubes. Collaborator samples were shipped for TCRbeta analysis as frozen whole blood, isolated PBMCs, or DNA extracted from either sample type. CDR1 and CDR2 (DFQATT, SNEGSKA) derive from the germline V gene (reference sequence). Measured from the cysteine to the phenylalanine, the CDR3 is 11 residues long. The CDR3 DNA has 33 bases and is translated from base 1. V gives up 3 bases and J gives up 11 bases, and the segment between their germline ends measures 11 bases. This clone was detected only once. Its antigen remains undetermined. Base qualities are missing; no much larger clone stands one base away.

Recombination connected TRBV20-1 to TRBJ2-1, with an unclear D gene assignment. Input material: peripheral blood. The origin of this receptor is a woman in her forties with acute or convalescent COVID-19. The DNA sequence is TGCAGTGCTAGTTCCCAGAACCAGCAGTTCTTC. It is translated as CSASSQNQQFF.